This TCR beta chain is from a study of CD8 T cells in ankylosing spondylitis. Whole-study results and caveats: A motif in TCR beta, a set of 8 or 9 highly homologous variants, appeared characteristic of ankylosing spondylitis blood.

TCRdb re-analysed the 5' RACE reads in MiXCR, keeping a single row per CDR3 protein. This table has 450,000 to 550,000 distinct CDR3 sequences, about 5% appearing once. This CDR3 is 12 amino acids long. Remarks on this clonotype: Its antigen is not known.

The rearrangement links TRBV21-1 to TRBJ1-5; TRBD1 reflects the table's D call only, with no check against the DNA. TRBV21-1 is a pseudogene. Specimen: blood, either unsorted or a sorted T cell fraction (not recorded which). This sequence was found in a male donor with ankylosing spondylitis. Here the CDR3 DNA reads TGTGCCAGCAGCGGCATCGGGCGGCCCCAGCATTTT. It is translated as CASSGIGRPQHF.